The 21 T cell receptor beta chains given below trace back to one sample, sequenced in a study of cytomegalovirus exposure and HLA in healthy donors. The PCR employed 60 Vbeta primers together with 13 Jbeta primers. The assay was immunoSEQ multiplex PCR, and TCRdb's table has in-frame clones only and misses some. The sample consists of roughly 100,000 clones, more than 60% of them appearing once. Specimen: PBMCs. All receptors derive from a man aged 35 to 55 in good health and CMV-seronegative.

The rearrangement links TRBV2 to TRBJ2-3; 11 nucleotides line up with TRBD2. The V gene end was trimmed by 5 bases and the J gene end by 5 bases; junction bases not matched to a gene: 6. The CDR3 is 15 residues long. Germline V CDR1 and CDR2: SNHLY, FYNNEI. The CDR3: CASSKTSGGGDTQYF. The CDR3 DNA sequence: TGTGCCAGCAGTAAAACTAGCGGGGGCGGAGATACGCAGTATTTT.

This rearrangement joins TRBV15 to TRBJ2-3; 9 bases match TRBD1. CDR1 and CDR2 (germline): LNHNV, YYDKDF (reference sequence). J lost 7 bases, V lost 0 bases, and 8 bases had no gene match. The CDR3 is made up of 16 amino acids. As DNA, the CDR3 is TGTGCCACCAGCAGAGATCTACAGGGGGCTTTTTATACGCAGTATTTT. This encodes CATSRDLQGAFYTQYF.

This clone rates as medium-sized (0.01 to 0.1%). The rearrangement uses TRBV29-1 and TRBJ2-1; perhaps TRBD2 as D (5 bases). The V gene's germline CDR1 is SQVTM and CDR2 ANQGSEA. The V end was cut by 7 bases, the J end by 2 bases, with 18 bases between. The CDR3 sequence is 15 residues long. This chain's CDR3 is CSAGSVIEAYNEQFF. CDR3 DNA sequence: TGCAGCGCGGGATCCGTGATAGAAGCCTACAATGAGCAGTTCTTC.

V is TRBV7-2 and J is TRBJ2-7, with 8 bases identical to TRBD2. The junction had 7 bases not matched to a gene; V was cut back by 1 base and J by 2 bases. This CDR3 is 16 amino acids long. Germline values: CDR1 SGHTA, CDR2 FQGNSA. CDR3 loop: CASSLDGGGRTYEQYF. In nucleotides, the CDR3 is TGTGCCAGCAGCTTAGACGGCGGGGGGCGTACCTACGAGCAGTACTTC.

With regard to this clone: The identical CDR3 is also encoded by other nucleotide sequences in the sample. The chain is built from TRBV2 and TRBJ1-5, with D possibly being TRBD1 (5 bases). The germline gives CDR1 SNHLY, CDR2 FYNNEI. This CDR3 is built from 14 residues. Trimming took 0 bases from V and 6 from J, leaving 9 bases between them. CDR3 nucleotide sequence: TGTGCCAGCAGTGAAGCGCGGGGCGGTCAGCCCCAGCATTTT. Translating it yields CASSEARGGQPQHF.

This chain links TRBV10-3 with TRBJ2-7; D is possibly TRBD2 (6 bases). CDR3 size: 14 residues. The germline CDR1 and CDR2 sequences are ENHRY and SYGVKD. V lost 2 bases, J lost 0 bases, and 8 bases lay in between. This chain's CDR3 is CAISERGSSYEQYF. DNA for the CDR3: TGTGCCATCAGTGAGCGGGGGAGCTCCTACGAGCAGTACTTC.

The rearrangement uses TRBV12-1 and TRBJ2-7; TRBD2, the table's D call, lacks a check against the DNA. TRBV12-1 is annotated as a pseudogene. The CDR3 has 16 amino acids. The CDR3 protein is CASSFEQRGDSYEQYF. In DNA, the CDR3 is TGTGCCAGCAGCTTTGAGCAGCGGGGGGACTCCTACGAGCAGTACTTC.

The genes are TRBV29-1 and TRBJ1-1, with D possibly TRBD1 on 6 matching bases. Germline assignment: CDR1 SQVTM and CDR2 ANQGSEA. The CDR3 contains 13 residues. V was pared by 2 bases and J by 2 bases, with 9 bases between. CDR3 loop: CSVERGFNTEAFF. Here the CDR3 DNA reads TGCAGCGTTGAAAGGGGGTTCAACACTGAAGCTTTCTTT.

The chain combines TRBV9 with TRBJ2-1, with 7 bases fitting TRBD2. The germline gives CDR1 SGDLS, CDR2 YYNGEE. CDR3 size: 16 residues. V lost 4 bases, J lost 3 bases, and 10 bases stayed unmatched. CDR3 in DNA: TGTGCCAGCAGCTCCCCTAAGGCGGGGGTCTACAATGAGCAGTTCTTC. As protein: CASSSPKAGVYNEQFF. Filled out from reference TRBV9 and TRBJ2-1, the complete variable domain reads DSGVTQTPKHLITATGQRVTLRCSPRSGDLSVYWYQQSLDQGLQFLIQYYNGEERAKGNILERFSAQQFPDLHSELNLSSLELGDSALYFCASSSPKAGVYNEQFFGPGTRLTVL.

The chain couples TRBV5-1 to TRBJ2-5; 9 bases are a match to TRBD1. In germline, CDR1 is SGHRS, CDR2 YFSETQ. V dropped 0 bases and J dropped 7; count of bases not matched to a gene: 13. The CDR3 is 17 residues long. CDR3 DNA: TGCGCCAGCAGCTTGGCGGTACCTACGACAGGGGGAGGGACCCAGTACTTC. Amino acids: CASSLAVPTTGGGTQYF. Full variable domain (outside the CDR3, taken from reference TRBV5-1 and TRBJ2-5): KAGVTQTPRYLIKTRGQQVTLSCSPISGHRSVSWYQQTPGQGLQFLFEYFSETQRNKGNFPGRFSGRQFSNSRSEMNVSTLELGDSALYLCASSLAVPTTGGGTQYFGPGTRLLVL.

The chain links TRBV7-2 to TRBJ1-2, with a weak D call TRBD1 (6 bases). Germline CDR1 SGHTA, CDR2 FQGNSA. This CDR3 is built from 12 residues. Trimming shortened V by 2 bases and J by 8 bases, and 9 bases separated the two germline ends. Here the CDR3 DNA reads TGTGCCAGCAGCTTAAGGGGGTTGGGCTACACCTTC. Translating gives CASSLRGLGYTF.

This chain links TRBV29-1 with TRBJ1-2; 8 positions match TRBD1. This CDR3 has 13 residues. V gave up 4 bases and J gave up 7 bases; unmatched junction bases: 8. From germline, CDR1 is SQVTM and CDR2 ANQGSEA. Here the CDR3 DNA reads TGCAGCGTTGCAGAAGTAGGGACAGGTGGCTACACCTTC. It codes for CSVAEVGTGGYTF.

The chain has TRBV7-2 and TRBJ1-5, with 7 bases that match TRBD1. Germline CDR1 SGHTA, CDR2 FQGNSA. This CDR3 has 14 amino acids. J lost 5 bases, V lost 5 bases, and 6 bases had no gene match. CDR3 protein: CASSPGGPDQPQHF. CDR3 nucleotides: TGTGCCAGCAGCCCAGGGGGGCCAGATCAGCCCCAGCATTTT.

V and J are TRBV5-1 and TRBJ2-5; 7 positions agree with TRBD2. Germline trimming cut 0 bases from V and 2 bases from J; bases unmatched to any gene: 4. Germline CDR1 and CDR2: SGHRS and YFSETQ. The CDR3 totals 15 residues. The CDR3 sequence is CASSLAGGPQETQYF. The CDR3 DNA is TGCGCCAGCAGCTTGGCGGGGGGACCACAAGAGACCCAGTACTTC.

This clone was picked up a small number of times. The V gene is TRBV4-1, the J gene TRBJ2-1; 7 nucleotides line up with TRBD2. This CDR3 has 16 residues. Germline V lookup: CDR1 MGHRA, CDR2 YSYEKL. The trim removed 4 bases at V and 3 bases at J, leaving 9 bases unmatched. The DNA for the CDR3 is TGCGCCAGCAGCCCACCCTGGGCGGGGGTCTACAATGAGCAGTTCTTC. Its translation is CASSPPWAGVYNEQFF.

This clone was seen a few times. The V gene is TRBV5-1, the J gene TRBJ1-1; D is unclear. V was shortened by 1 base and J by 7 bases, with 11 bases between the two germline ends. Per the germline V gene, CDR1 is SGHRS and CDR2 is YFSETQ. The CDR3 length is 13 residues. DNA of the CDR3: TGCGCCAGCAGCTTGCTAGGACTAAGTGAAGCTTTCTTT. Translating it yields CASSLLGLSEAFF.

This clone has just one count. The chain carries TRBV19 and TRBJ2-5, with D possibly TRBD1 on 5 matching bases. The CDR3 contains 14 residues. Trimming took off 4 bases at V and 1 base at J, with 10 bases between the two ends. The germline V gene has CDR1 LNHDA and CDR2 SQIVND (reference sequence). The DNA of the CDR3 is TGTGCCAGTAGTAGCAGACAGATCCAAGAGACCCAGTACTTC. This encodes CASSSRQIQETQYF.

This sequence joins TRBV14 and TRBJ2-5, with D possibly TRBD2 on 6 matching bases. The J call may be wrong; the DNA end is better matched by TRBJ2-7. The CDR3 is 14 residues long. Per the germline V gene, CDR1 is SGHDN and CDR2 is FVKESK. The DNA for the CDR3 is TGTGCCAGCAGCCAAGCGCGGGGTGGCTACGAGCAGTACTTC. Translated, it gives CASSQARGGYEQYF.

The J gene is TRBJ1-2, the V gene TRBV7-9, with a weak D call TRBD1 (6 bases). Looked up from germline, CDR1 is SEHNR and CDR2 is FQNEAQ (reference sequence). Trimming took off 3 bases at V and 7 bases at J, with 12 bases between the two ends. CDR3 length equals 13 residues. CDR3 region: CASSFRQGFGYTF. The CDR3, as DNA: TGTGCCAGCAGCTTTAGGCAGGGGTTTGGCTACACCTTC.

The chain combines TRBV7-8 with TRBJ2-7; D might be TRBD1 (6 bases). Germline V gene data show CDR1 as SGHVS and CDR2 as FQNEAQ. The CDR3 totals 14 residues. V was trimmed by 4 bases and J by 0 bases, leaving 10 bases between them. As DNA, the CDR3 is TGTGCCAGCAGCTACGACAGGAGCTCCTACGAGCAGTACTTC. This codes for CASSYDRSSYEQYF.

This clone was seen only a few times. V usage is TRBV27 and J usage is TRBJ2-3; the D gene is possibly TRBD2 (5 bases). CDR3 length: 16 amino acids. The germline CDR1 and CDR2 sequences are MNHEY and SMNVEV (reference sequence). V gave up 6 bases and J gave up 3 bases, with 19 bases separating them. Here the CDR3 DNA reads TGTGCCAGCAGGTATCAGTGTCGGGAAGAAACAGATACGCAGTATTTT. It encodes CASRYQCREETDTQYF.